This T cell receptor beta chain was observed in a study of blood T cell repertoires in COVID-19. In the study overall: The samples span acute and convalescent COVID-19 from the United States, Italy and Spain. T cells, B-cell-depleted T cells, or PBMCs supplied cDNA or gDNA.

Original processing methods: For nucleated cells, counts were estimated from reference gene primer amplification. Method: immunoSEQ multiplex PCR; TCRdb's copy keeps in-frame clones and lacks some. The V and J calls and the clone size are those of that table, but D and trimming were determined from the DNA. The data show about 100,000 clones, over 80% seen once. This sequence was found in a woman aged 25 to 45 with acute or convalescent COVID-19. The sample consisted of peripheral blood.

In nucleotides, the CDR3 is TGTGCCAGCAGCTCGACAGGGGGCATTACTGAAGCTTTCTTT. The encoded protein is CASSSTGGITEAFF. V is TRBV5-6 and J is TRBJ1-1; 10 positions match TRBD1. This CDR3 is 14 amino acids long. CDR1 SGHDT and CDR2 YYEEEE come from the germline V gene. The ends lost 3 bases at V and 5 bases at J; junction bases unmatched: 4.